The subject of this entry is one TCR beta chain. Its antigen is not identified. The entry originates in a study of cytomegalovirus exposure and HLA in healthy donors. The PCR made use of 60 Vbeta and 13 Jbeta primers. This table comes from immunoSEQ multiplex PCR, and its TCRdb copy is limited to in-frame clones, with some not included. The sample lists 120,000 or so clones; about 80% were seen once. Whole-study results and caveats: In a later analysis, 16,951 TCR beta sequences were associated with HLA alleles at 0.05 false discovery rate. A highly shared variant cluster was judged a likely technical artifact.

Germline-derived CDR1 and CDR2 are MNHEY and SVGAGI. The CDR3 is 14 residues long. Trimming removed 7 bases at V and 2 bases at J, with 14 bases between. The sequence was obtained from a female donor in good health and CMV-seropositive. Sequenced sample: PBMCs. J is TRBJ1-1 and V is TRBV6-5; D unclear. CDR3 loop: CASTKPGKNTEAFF. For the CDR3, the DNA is TGTGCCAGCACCAAACCGGGTAAAAACACTGAAGCTTTCTTT.